This TCR beta chain was obtained from a study of tumor-infiltrating lymphocytes in primary liver carcinoma. Study background: The study included patients who were men and women aged 30 to 69 years. Each of the growths was stage T1-T3 N0M0, extending 4.2 to 10 cm across. Whole-study findings and limits: Against blood, tumors held a significantly higher top-250-clone fraction (p = 0.039).

A word on this clonotype: Its specificity is not known.

The length of the CDR3 is 14 residues. V was clipped by 4 bases and J by 12 bases, with 20 bases between them. Germline CDR1 reads SGHAT; CDR2 reads FQNNGV. Priming with a constant-region primer yielded TCR beta cDNA from about 540 ng total RNA. A slightly modified ARM-PCR protocol with three nested multiplex PCR rounds produced these TCR beta libraries. Rounds one and two of PCR, each of 10 cycles, were primed with TRBV1-TRBV30 forward primers and a C-beta reverse primer. TCRdb analysed the multiplex PCR reads with MiXCR anew, one entry per CDR3 protein. In the table there are 300,000 to 400,000 distinct CDR3 sequences, 65% of which are singletons. The blood RNA (from unsorted whole blood) was obtained, and germline DNA was also extracted.

The sample taken for sequencing was peripheral blood. The source is a man aged 40-49 years with primary liver carcinoma and hepatitis B virus infection. V is TRBV11-2 and J is TRBJ2-3; D gene ambiguous. CDR3 sequence reads: CASSSTTTAGTQYF. DNA for the CDR3: TGTGCCAGCAGCTCCACGACGACGGCAGGTACACAGTATTTT.